What follows are 27 T cell receptor beta chains derived from one specimen sequenced in a study of tissue T cells after allogeneic stem cell transplantation. The data were produced by immunoSEQ multiplex PCR, yet TCRdb's version contains in-frame clones alone and is incomplete. The sample consists of several hundred clones, around two thirds of them appearing once. The sequenced material came from liver tissue. These TCRs come from a female BALB/c mouse in good health. For this mouse line, the MHC haplotype is H2-d.

Of note for this clone: Gene names and germline refer to mouse. The CDR3 extends 1 residue past the end of the read, so its final part is completed from the germline J gene. The V gene is TRBV13-2, the J gene TRBJ2-1; D may match TRBD1 or TRBD2 (5 bases each). Germline CDR1 and CDR2: NNHNN and SYGAGS (reference sequence). The CDR3 has 15 residues. V dropped 0 bases and J dropped 5 bases, with 12 bases sitting between them. The CDR3 DNA, read in part, is TGTGCCAGCGGTGATGCTCGGGGGAGGGATGCTGAGCAGTTC. Translated: CASGDARGRDAEQF. In full, the CDR3 is CASGDARGRDAEQFF.

This clone occurred a few times. Mouse gene names and germline throughout. The read falls 1 residue short of the CDR3 end, and the missing part is taken from the germline J gene. The chain has TRBV13-2 and TRBJ2-7; 9 bases fit TRBD2. The CDR3 is 13 residues long. The germline gives CDR1 NNHNN, CDR2 SYGAGS (reference sequence). Trimming at V came to 5 bases and at J to 4 bases, leaving 4 bases not matched to a gene. This CDR3 reads CASGGDWVYEQYF. CDR3 DNA (partial): TGTGCCAGCGGCGGGGACTGGGTTTATGAACAGTAC.

Points on this clone: Gene names and germline refer to mouse. The read falls 1 residue short of the CDR3 end, and the missing part is taken from the germline J gene. This chain joins TRBV13-2 and TRBJ1-5, with a possible D match to TRBD1 (5 bases). V was cut by 2 bases and J by 1 base, with 10 bases left in between. This CDR3 comprises 15 residues. The germline V gene has CDR1 NNHNN and CDR2 SYGAGS (reference sequence). CDR3 sequence reads: CASGDREGNNQAPLF. The sequenced CDR3 bases are TGTGCCAGCGGTGACAGGGAGGGGAACAACCAGGCTCCGCTT.

Remarks on this clone: Mouse germline and gene names are used. The CDR3 is cut off 1 residue early in the read; its end comes from the germline J gene. V usage is TRBV19 and J usage is TRBJ2-5; D may be TRBD2 (7 bases). V was pared by 2 bases and J by 6 bases, with 10 bases between. Per the germline V gene, CDR1 is FNHDT and CDR2 is SITEND (reference sequence). The CDR3 loop spans 13 amino acids. The CDR3 loop is CASSIGGRDTQYF. The part of the CDR3 DNA that was read is TGTGCCAGCAGTATTGGGGGGCGGGACACCCAGTAC.

In regard to this clone: Gene names are mouse gene names. The read is 1 residue too short to cover the CDR3 end, so that end is filled in from the germline J gene. The V call is TRBV13-1, the J call TRBJ1-5; 7 bases are shared with TRBD1. This CDR3 comprises 14 residues. Trimming cost V 5 bases and J 5 bases; bases outside gene matches: 7. Germline CDR1 NSHNY, CDR2 SYGAGN. CDR3 DNA (partial): TGTGCCAGCAGCGTGACAGGGAGCGACCAGGCTCCGCTT. Translation: CASSVTGSDQAPL. In full, the CDR3 reads CASSVTGSDQAPLF.

Notes on this clone: These gene names are mouse names. The read terminates 1 residue before the CDR3 end, so the remaining end is supplied by the germline J gene. The chain is built from TRBV20 and TRBJ1-5, with D perhaps TRBD1 (6 bases). This CDR3 spans 13 amino acids. Trimming shortened V by 0 bases and J by 7 bases, and 10 bases separated the two germline ends. CDR1 is GFQATS, CDR2 STVNSAI, per germline. CDR3 loop: CGARDGTKQAPLF. CDR3 bases read: TGTGGTGCTAGGGATGGGACAAAACAGGCTCCGCTT. The full variable domain, in which reference TRBV20 and TRBJ1-5 provide the parts outside the CDR3, is GALVYQYPRRTICKSGTSMRMECQAVGFQATSVAWYRQSPQKTFELIALSTVNSAIKYEQNFTQEKFPISHPNLSFSSMTVLNAYLEDRGLYLCGARDGTKQAPLFGEGTRLSVL.

Worth noting for this clone: The germline and genes are mouse ones. Coverage ceases 1 residue before the CDR3 finishes, and the germline J gene fills in the end. The chain links TRBV31 to TRBJ1-5, with 9 bases identical to TRBD1. The CDR3 extends over 15 amino acids. CDR1 is GKSSPN and CDR2 is SITVG in the germline V gene. V shed 3 bases, J shed 2 bases, and the junction held 5 bases outside the gene matches. Partial CDR3 DNA: TGTGCCTGGAGCCCACAGGGGGCGCACAACCAGGCTCCGCTT. Its protein is CAWSPQGAHNQAPL. The entire CDR3 is CAWSPQGAHNQAPLF.

Concerning this clone: Gene and germline names: mouse. The read ends 1 residue early relative to the CDR3; the germline J gene fills the gap. The gene calls are TRBV3 and TRBJ2-3, with D perhaps TRBD2 (7 bases). This CDR3 has 15 amino acids. Germline loops: CDR1 SNHLY, CDR2 FYNGKV (reference sequence). The V and J ends lost 0 bases and 4 bases respectively, with 11 bases between them. The CDR3 region is CASSLARGATETLYF. CDR3 DNA, as far as it was read: TGTGCCAGCAGCTTAGCGCGGGGGGCCACAGAAACGCTGTAT.

The table lists this clone with a few counts. Genes and germline are mouse. Read sequence stops 1 residue before the CDR3 end, and the germline J gene provides the missing end. The chain links TRBV1 to TRBJ1-4, with 10 nucleotides matching TRBD1. Per germline, CDR1 NSQYPW and CDR2 LRSPGD (reference sequence). This CDR3 has 15 residues. The V gene end was trimmed by 3 bases and the J gene end by 4 bases; junction bases not matched to a gene: 2. CDR3 loop: CTCSAGTGDNERLFF. The covered CDR3 bases are TGCACCTGCAGTGCCGGGACAGGGGACAACGAAAGATTATTT. The full variable domain, rest sourced from reference TRBV1 and TRBJ1-4, is VTLLEQNPRWRLVPRGQAVNLRCILKNSQYPWMSWYQQDLQKQLQWLFTLRSPGDKEVKSLPGADYLATRVTDTELRLQVANMSQGRTLYCTCSAGTGDNERLFFGHGTKLSVL.

With respect to this clone: Mouse gene names apply. From the germline J gene comes the end of the CDR3, since the read stops 1 residue before it. The rearrangement links TRBV13-2 to TRBJ1-1; D remains ambiguous. The V gene lost 1 base and the J gene lost 3 bases, with 7 bases spanning the gap. The CDR3 loop spans 13 amino acids. Germline V gene sequence: CDR1 NNHNN, CDR2 SYGAGS (reference sequence). CDR3 residues: CASGDSSDTEVFF. CDR3 DNA, as far as it was read: TGTGCCAGCGGTGATTCCAGCGACACAGAAGTCTTC.

Turning to this clone: Gene names are the mouse ones. The CDR3 end falls 1 residue outside the read, so it is completed with the germline J gene. J is TRBJ2-3 and V is TRBV13-2; TRBD2 agrees at 13 bases. CDR3 size: 18 residues. V gave up 0 bases and J gave up 0 bases; unmatched junction bases: 4. Germline values: CDR1 NNHNN, CDR2 SYGAGS (reference sequence). The chain's CDR3 is CASGDAWDWGGSAETLYF. The part of the CDR3 DNA that was read is TGTGCCAGCGGTGATGCATGGGACTGGGGGGGTAGTGCAGAAACGCTGTAT.

Only one count was recorded for this clone. Each gene name is a mouse one. The CDR3 reads CASSHPGQTYTEVFF. The sequenced CDR3 bases are TGTGCCAGCAGCCACCCGGGACAGACCTACACAGAAGTCTTC. The chain couples TRBV2 to TRBJ1-1, with 7 bases aligning to TRBD1. Coverage ceases 1 residue before the CDR3 finishes, and the germline J gene fills in the end. Trimming removed 3 bases from V and 3 bases from J; junction bases left unmatched: 7. The CDR3 contains 15 residues. Germline CDR1 reads LGHNA; CDR2 reads YSYQKL.

This clone has a handful of counts. These gene names are mouse names. Read sequence stops 1 residue before the CDR3 end, and the germline J gene provides the missing end. The chain couples TRBV17 to TRBJ2-7; D ambiguous. The length of the CDR3 is 13 residues. V was clipped by 0 bases and J by 7 bases, with 10 bases between them. Germline loops: CDR1 MNHDT, CDR2 YYDKIL. CDR3 in amino acids: CASSRDGGREQYF. CDR3 bases read: TGTGCTAGCAGTAGAGATGGAGGGAGGGAACAGTAC.

Details on this clone: The listed genes are named as in mouse. Read data end 1 residue before the CDR3 end; the end is taken from the germline J gene. This chain uses TRBV24 with TRBJ2-5; the D gene is possibly TRBD2 (5 bases). V dropped 2 bases and J dropped 3 bases, with 9 bases sitting between them. Germline CDR1 reads KGHTA; CDR2 reads FRNEEI. This CDR3 spans 14 amino acids. CDR3 DNA (partial): TGTGCCAGCAGTCTGGGCTGGGAACAAGACACCCAGTAC. Protein sequence: CASSLGWEQDTQY. The full CDR3 protein is CASSLGWEQDTQYF.

This clone was seen a handful of times. The listed genes are named as in mouse. The missing CDR3 end, 1 residue past where the read stops, is filled in from the germline J gene. V and J are TRBV1 and TRBJ1-5; 8 nucleotides align to TRBD1. The CDR3 totals 15 residues. The trim removed 2 bases at V and 2 bases at J, leaving 2 bases unmatched. The germline V gene encodes CDR1 NSQYPW and CDR2 LRSPGD (reference sequence). The DNA read from the CDR3 is TGCACCTGCAGTGCACCGGGACAGGACAACCAGGCTCCGCTT. It is translated as CTCSAPGQDNQAPL. The whole CDR3 reads CTCSAPGQDNQAPLF.

For this clone: The listed genes are named as in mouse. The CDR3 is cut off 1 residue early in the read; its end comes from the germline J gene. The rearrangement uses TRBV13-3 and TRBJ2-7, with D perhaps matching TRBD1 or TRBD2 (6 bases each). V lost 3 bases and J lost 1, with 8 bases in between. Per germline, CDR1 NNHDY and CDR2 SYVADS. The CDR3 sequence is 13 residues long. CDR3: CASSGGGSYEQYF. CDR3 bases read: TGTGCCAGCAGTGGAGGGGGGTCCTATGAACAGTAC.

This clone turned up a few times. These gene names are mouse names. The CDR3 end is not reached by the read, which stops 1 residue before it; the germline J gene fills it in. V and J are TRBV5 and TRBJ1-5, with no clear D. The CDR3 covers 15 residues. V lost 4 bases, J lost 0 bases, and 10 bases lay in between. Germline loops: CDR1 LGHNA, CDR2 YNLKQL (reference sequence). The CDR3 bases that were read are TGTGCCAGCAGCCCCGTCGCAATTAACAACCAGGCTCCGCTT. Translated, it gives CASSPVAINNQAPL. The full CDR3 protein reads CASSPVAINNQAPLF.

Note on this clone: Mouse gene names apply. The observed sequence ends 1 residue before the CDR3 terminus, with the missing tail filled in from the germline J gene. The J gene is TRBJ2-1, the V gene TRBV13-1, with TRBD2 matching over 11 bases. Germline lookup yields CDR1 NSHNY and CDR2 SYGAGN. Trimming removed 2 bases from V and 1 base from J; junction bases left unmatched: 8. CDR3 size: 18 residues. CDR3 amino acids: CASSEKDWGGGNYAEQFF. The DNA read from the CDR3 is TGTGCCAGCAGTGAGAAAGACTGGGGGGGAGGGAACTATGCTGAGCAGTTC.

This clone has a handful of counts. Gene names follow the mouse nomenclature. The missing CDR3 end, 1 residue past where the read stops, is filled in from the germline J gene. V gene TRBV1 combines with J gene TRBJ2-7; tentative D call: TRBD1 (5 bases). Germline assignment: CDR1 NSQYPW and CDR2 LRSPGD (reference sequence). This CDR3 region has 13 residues. V was pared by 3 bases and J by 7 bases, with 13 bases between. The covered CDR3 bases are TGCACCTGCAGTGCGGAATCCCAGGGAGAACAGTAC. Translating it yields CTCSAESQGEQY. The full CDR3 protein reads CTCSAESQGEQYF.

As concerns this clone: The listed genes are named as in mouse. Read coverage stops 1 residue before the CDR3 terminus; the germline J gene supplies the remainder. The genes are TRBV13-2 and TRBJ2-4; 10 bases agree with TRBD2. The CDR3 spans 14 residues. With V trimmed by 5 bases and J by 0 bases, 0 bases remained unmatched. CDR1 is NNHNN and CDR2 is SYGAGS in the germline V gene (reference sequence). CDR3 DNA, as far as it was read: TGTGCCAGCGGGACTGGGGGGAGTCAAAACACCTTGTAC. Translated, it gives CASGTGGSQNTLY. The entire CDR3 reads CASGTGGSQNTLYF.

This clone was seen only a few times. The genes and germline here are from mouse. The sequenced CDR3 bases are TGTGCCAGCAGTGATTGGACAGGGGGCTATGAACAGTAC. Translation: CASSDWTGGYEQY. The full CDR3 reads CASSDWTGGYEQYF. V and J are TRBV13-3 and TRBJ2-7; 10 nucleotides line up with TRBD1. The CDR3 extends 1 residue past the end of the read, so its final part is completed from the germline J gene. The CDR3 loop spans 14 amino acids. With 1 base clipped from V and 3 bases from J, the junction kept 1 base outside the gene matches. Germline CDR1 is NNHDY and CDR2 is SYVADS.

In the case of this clone: The genes are named according to mouse. Sequencing ends 1 residue short of the CDR3 end; the germline J gene provides the rest. This sequence joins TRBV4 and TRBJ1-3; D possibly corresponds to TRBD1 (5 bases). V lost 4 bases, J lost 0 bases, and 10 bases lay in between. This CDR3 is 15 amino acids long. Germline V gives CDR1 LGHDT, CDR2 YNNKQL (reference sequence). CDR3 sequence reads: CASSSKGNSGNTLYF. The sequenced part of the CDR3 DNA is TGTGCCAGCAGCTCGAAGGGGAATTCTGGAAATACGCTCTAT.

Comments on this clone: The genes and germline here are from mouse. The read comes to an end 1 residue before the CDR3 does, leaving the germline J gene to fill in the end. The chain combines TRBV13-1 with TRBJ2-4; 7 bases align to TRBD2. The junction had 4 bases not matched to a gene; V was cut back by 0 bases and J by 0 bases. The V gene's germline CDR1 is NSHNY and CDR2 SYGAGN. The CDR3 covers 16 residues. Here the CDR3 reads CASSDVGGASQNTLYF. The part of the CDR3 DNA that was read is TGTGCCAGCAGTGATGTGGGGGGTGCTAGTCAAAACACCTTGTAC.

Points on this clone: Gene and germline names: mouse. The read terminates 1 residue before the CDR3 end, so the remaining end is supplied by the germline J gene. The rearrangement links TRBV13-1 to TRBJ2-1, with 8 nucleotides matching TRBD1. V lost 3 bases to trimming and J lost 3 bases; unmatched junction nucleotides: 2. CDR1 is NSHNY and CDR2 is SYGAGN in the germline V gene. CDR3 size: 14 residues. The CDR3 bases that were read are TGTGCCAGCAGTGGGGACAGGTCCTATGCTGAGCAGTTC. Encoded protein: CASSGDRSYAEQF. The whole CDR3 region reads CASSGDRSYAEQFF.

In regard to this clone: Gene names refer to mouse genes. The read finishes 1 residue shy of the CDR3 end, and the germline J gene is used to complete it. This sequence joins TRBV13-2 and TRBJ1-2; a possible D gene is TRBD1 (6 bases). V dropped 0 bases and J dropped 4 bases, with 13 bases sitting between them. Germline CDR1 reads NNHNN; CDR2 reads SYGAGS (reference sequence). CDR3 length: 15 residues. This CDR3 reads CASGDGGAFGSDYTF. The DNA read from the CDR3 is TGTGCCAGCGGTGATGGGGGGGCGTTTGGCTCCGACTACACC.

The table lists this clone with a count of one. The gene symbols are mouse symbols. The read gets to within 1 residue of the CDR3 end, and the germline J gene fills in the rest. The V call is TRBV5, the J call TRBJ2-5; 7 bases line up with TRBD2. V lost 0 bases to trimming and J lost 6 bases; unmatched junction nucleotides: 6. Germline assignment: CDR1 LGHNA and CDR2 YNLKQL (reference sequence). The CDR3 is 15 residues long. The CDR3 DNA, read in part, is TGTGCCAGCAGCCAAGACAGGACTGGTGCCGACACCCAGTAC. It codes for CASSQDRTGADTQY. The complete CDR3 reads CASSQDRTGADTQYF.

A remark on this clone: The listed genes are named as in mouse. The missing CDR3 end, 1 residue past where the read stops, is filled in from the germline J gene. The chain couples TRBV13-1 to TRBJ1-2; no clear D. V was shortened by 0 bases and J by 2 bases, with 8 bases between the two germline ends. CDR3 length: 14 amino acids. Looked up from germline, CDR1 is NSHNY and CDR2 is SYGAGN. The sequenced CDR3 bases are TGTGCCAGCAGTGATGCTCTCGACAACTCCGACTACACC. Protein sequence: CASSDALDNSDYT. The whole CDR3 protein reads CASSDALDNSDYTF.